A selection of T cell receptor beta chains follows, all from one sample in a study of T cell repertoires in cytomegalovirus infection. The antigens for these receptors are not known. TCRdb redid the calling of the reads with MiXCR, one entry per CDR3 protein. Of fewer than 1,000,000 distinct CDR3 sequences listed, approximately 31% are singletons. The starting material was cultured CD8+ T cells from PBMCs, obtained from culture after CMV antigen stimulation. The receptor source for this set is a human donor in good health (CMV status not recorded). Some clones in this sample may be carry-over from other donors' samples. Each CDR3 is given with its conserved first and last residue. D genes are given only for firm matches. Not every row has a clone size; where given, it reads once, few, many or a size class.

v_call	clone_size	j_call	d_call	cdr3_length	cdr3_nt	cdr3_aa
TRBV7-2	many	TRBJ2-2	NA	16	TGTGCCAGCAGCTTATGGGTGGGGTTAGACACCGGGGAGCTGTTTTTT	CASSLWVGLDTGELFF
TRBV27	few	TRBJ1-2	TRBD1	15	TGTGCCAGCAGTTCCGGGACAGGGTTCGGCTATGGCTACACCTTC	CASSSGTGFGYGYTF
TRBV4-1	NA	TRBJ2-1	TRBD2	20	TGCGCCAGCAGCCAAGATATACTAGCGGGGGGCCTACCCTTTTACAATGAGCAGTTCTTC	CASSQDILAGGLPFYNEQFF
TRBV6-2/TRBV6-3	NA	TRBJ1-1	TRBD1	16	TGTGCCAGCAGTTATAGGGGGCGCTCCCCAAACGCTGAAGCTTTCTTT	CASSYRGRSPNAEAFF
TRBV11-3	NA	TRBJ2-1	TRBD2	15	TGTGCCAGCAGCTCAACTAGCGAGGGGAACAATGAGCAGTTCTTC	CASSSTSEGNNEQFF
TRBV15	NA	TRBJ1-6	TRBD1	15	TGTGCCACCAGCAGCGACAGGGGGGATAATTCACCCCTCCACTTT	CATSSDRGDNSPLHF
TRBV18	NA	TRBJ2-3	NA	15	TGTGCCAGCTCACCGGAGGGAGCCCACACAGATACGCAGTATTTT	CASSPEGAHTDTQYF
TRBV2	few	TRBJ1-1	NA	13	TGTGCCACCCTGACGGGGGTCCGCACTGAAGCTTTCTTT	CATLTGVRTEAFF
TRBV7-2	few	TRBJ1-1	NA	13	TGTGCCAGCAGCACGGAGATGAACACTGAAGCTTTCTTT	CASSTEMNTEAFF
TRBV7-6	NA	TRBJ1-2	TRBD1	15	TGTGCCAGCAGCCCCCAGACAGGGGGCGCGGGGGGCTACACCTTC	CASSPQTGGAGGYTF
TRBV7-2	many	TRBJ2-2	TRBD1	16	TGTGCCAGCAGCTCCCTGACAGGGCCGAACACCGGGGAGCTGTTTTTT	CASSSLTGPNTGELFF
TRBV25-1	once	TRBJ2-1	NA	15	TGTGCCAGCAGGGGGGAGACAGGTGCGGTGAATGAGCAGCTCTTC	CASRGETGAVNEQLF
TRBV7-8	many	TRBJ2-3	NA	15	TGTGCCAGCAGCTTAGGACACAGTATCACAGATACGCAGTATTTT	CASSLGHSITDTQYF
TRBV2	NA	TRBJ1-2	TRBD1	18	TGTGCCAGCAGTCCTGGGCCCATCGGGACAGCGGCTAACTATGGCTACACCTTC	CASSPGPIGTAANYGYTF
TRBV7-8	many	TRBJ2-5	NA	16	TGTGCCAGCAGCCCAAGACCCCTGGCAGGGCGGGAGACCCAGTACTTC	CASSPRPLAGRETQYF
TRBV27	few	TRBJ2-7	TRBD1	15	TGTGCCAGCAGTTTCCTGGGACAGGGGGTCTACGAGCAGTACTTC	CASSFLGQGVYEQYF
TRBV11-2	many	TRBJ2-2	TRBD2	16	TGTGCCAGCAGCTTTCAGCCGGGACTAGACACCGGGGAGCTGTTTTTT	CASSFQPGLDTGELFF
TRBV7-2	few	TRBJ2-3	NA	13	TGTGCCAGCAGCAAGGGGCCGGGGAATACGCAGTATTTT	CASSKGPGNTQYF
TRBV19	NA	TRBJ2-5	NA	13	TGTGCCAGTATGGGTAGTTGGCTGGAGACCCAGTACTTC	CASMGSWLETQYF
TRBV7-6	NA	TRBJ1-1	TRBD1	14	TGTGCCAGCAGCTCCGGGACAGGGGCCGGTGGAGCTTTCTTT	CASSSGTGAGGAFF
TRBV15	NA	TRBJ2-5	TRBD2	17	TGTGCCACCAGCAGACCATCGGGACTAGCGGGGCTGGAGACCCAGTACTTC	CATSRPSGLAGLETQYF
TRBV7-2	NA	TRBJ2-1	NA	16	TGTGCCAGCAGCTTAGAGGCAGGGGAGTTCTACAATGAGCAGTTCTTC	CASSLEAGEFYNEQFF